What follows describes a single T cell receptor (beta chain). The data were produced by immunoSEQ multiplex PCR, yet TCRdb's version contains in-frame clones alone and is incomplete. The sample lists 90,000 or so clones; roughly 88% were seen once. This sample is drawn from a study of blood T cell repertoires in COVID-19. Across the study: The United States, Italy and Spain were the sources of the acute and convalescent COVID-19 samples.

The CDR3 has 15 residues. Germline CDR1 MDHEN, CDR2 SYDVKM. V was pared by 2 bases and J by 4 bases, with 7 bases of the junction left unmatched. The sequence came from a man between 18 and 35 years old with COVID-19, enrolled during active disease. Sample: peripheral blood. This chain uses TRBV28 with TRBJ1-1, with 7 bases that match TRBD1. The CDR3: CASSLLRGVVTEAFF. The CDR3 DNA follows: TGTGCCAGCAGTTTACTCAGGGGGGTGGTCACTGAAGCTTTCTTT.